One sample yielded the 7 T cell receptor beta chains listed below, sequenced in a study of T cell clonality in common variable immunodeficiency (dated by TCRdb to 2014 to 2015). Broad study findings and their caveats: CVID TCRbeta sequences were reported to have fewer deletions and N-nucleotide insertions and to lack highly modified clones with 13 or more V deletions.

Receptors were amplified or captured by the immunoSEQ multiplex PCR assay. TCRdb mirrors the immuneACCESS table, restricted to in-frame sequences. Some clones are absent from its copies; in checked studies, under half trace to an unresolved V gene, and the reason for the others is unknown. In this sample the table shows about 23,000 clones, and no singletons are among them. Jointly, the top ten make up roughly 9.6% of the sample. These TCRs' antigens remain unknown. The specimen was peripheral blood mononuclear cells. Receptor source: a human donor with common variable immunodeficiency.

This clone was seen repeatedly, ten times or more. The CDR3 sequence: CASSEALVGYGYTF. CDR3 DNA (partial): TGTGCCAGCAGTGAAGCCCTAGTGGGCTATGGC. V gene TRBV6-1 combines with J gene TRBJ1-2; no clear D gene. The missing CDR3 end, 3 residues past where the read stops, is filled in from the germline J gene. The germline CDR1 and CDR2 sequences are MNHNS and SASEGT. V lost 0 bases and J lost 4, with 9 bases in between. CDR3 length: 14 residues.

Regarding this clone: Read coverage stops 3 residues before the CDR3 terminus; the germline J gene supplies the remainder. The V call is TRBV19, the J call TRBJ1-1, with TRBD1 matching over 7 bases. CDR1 and CDR2 (germline): LNHDA, SQIVND (reference sequence). This CDR3 has 16 amino acids. The V gene end was trimmed by 5 bases and the J gene end by 4 bases; junction bases not matched to a gene: 13. The DNA read from the CDR3 is TGTGCCAGTAGTTCCCAGGGGGTGGGCGTGGGCACTGAA. This gives the protein CASSSQGVGVGTE. The CDR3 reads in full as CASSSQGVGVGTEAFF.

This clone was detected only a few times. The read comes to an end 3 residues before the CDR3 does, leaving the germline J gene to fill in the end. The rearrangement joins TRBV7-9 to TRBJ1-2; D not certain. The CDR3 sequence is 12 residues long. Per the germline V gene, CDR1 is SEHNR and CDR2 is FQNEAQ (reference sequence). Trimming removed 6 bases at V and 0 bases at J, with 5 bases between. CDR3 protein: CASRGTNYGYTF. The covered CDR3 bases are TGTGCCAGCAGAGGCACTAACTATGGC. Supplemented by reference TRBV7-9 and TRBJ1-2, the full variable domain reads DTGVSQNPRHKITKRGQNVTFRCDPISEHNRLYWYRQTLGQGPEFLTYFQNEAQLEKSRLLSDRFSAERPKGSFSTLEIQRTEQGDSAMYLCASRGTNYGYTFGSGTRLTVV.

Only a few counts were recorded for this clone. With the read ending 3 residues before the CDR3 end, the germline J gene is used to fill in that end. The V call is TRBV20-1, the J call TRBJ2-5, with TRBD1 matching over 8 bases. There are 15 residues in the CDR3. The V gene's germline CDR1 is DFQATT and CDR2 SNEGSKA (reference sequence). Trimming took 0 bases from V and 3 from J; bases not matched to a gene: 6. CDR3 protein: CSARDFDRGKETQYF. CDR3 bases read: TGCAGTGCTAGAGATTTTGACAGGGGCAAAGAGACC.

This clone appeared many times. The CDR3 end is not reached by the read, which stops 3 residues before it; the germline J gene fills it in. The rearrangement uses TRBV7-6 and TRBJ2-5, with TRBD1 as a possible D gene (6 bases). Germline CDR1 and CDR2: SGHVS and FNYEAQ. This CDR3 region has 14 residues. Deletions cut 5 bases from V and 0 bases from J, with 10 bases between. CDR3 bases read: TGTGCCAGCAGCCTGGACAGTGACCAAGAGACC. This encodes CASSLDSDQET. The full CDR3 sequence reads CASSLDSDQETQYF.

This clone was observed a few times. Sequencing ends 3 residues short of the CDR3 end; the germline J gene provides the rest. The rearrangement uses TRBV19 and TRBJ2-5, with 7 bases that match TRBD1. Trimming at V came to 1 base and at J to 3 bases, leaving 2 bases not matched to a gene. Germline CDR1 is LNHDA and CDR2 is SQIVND (reference sequence). The CDR3 contains 14 residues. The CDR3 protein is CASSIGQGEETQYF. The sequenced CDR3 bases are TGTGCCAGTAGTATAGGACAGGGTGAAGAGACC.

About this clone: The CDR3 end is not reached by the read, which stops 3 residues before it; the germline J gene fills it in. The chain combines TRBV20-1 with TRBJ2-1; TRBD2 matches 8 bases. CDR3 length: 14 residues. Per germline, CDR1 DFQATT and CDR2 SNEGSKA (reference sequence). The trim removed 3 bases at V and 5 bases at J, leaving 6 bases unmatched. CDR3 sequence: CSASRGTRNNEQFF. CDR3 DNA (partial): TGCAGTGCTAGTCGAGGGACTAGAAACAATGAG.